Shown below are 18 T cell receptor beta chains from a single sample sequenced in a study of blood T cell repertoires in COVID-19. Profiled with immunoSEQ multiplex PCR; TCRdb holds only in-frame clones, not every one. The sample carries roughly 180,000 clones, 65% to 90% recorded once. The material sequenced was peripheral blood. The receptors shown here come from a man between 60 and 75 years old with acute or convalescent COVID-19.

This clone occurred once. V gene TRBV28 combines with J gene TRBJ2-7, with a possible D match to TRBD2 (5 bases). CDR1 is MDHEN, CDR2 SYDVKM, per germline. This CDR3 contains 13 residues. V was shortened by 2 bases and J by 9 bases, with 14 bases between the two germline ends. DNA of the CDR3: TGTGCCAGCAGTTTAGGGGAGTACGTAGGGCAGTACTTC. Translating gives CASSLGEYVGQYF.

The CDR3 DNA reads as TGTGCCAGCAGTCTTGACAGGCAACAAGAGACCCAGTACTTC. Protein sequence: CASSLDRQQETQYF. The chain is built from TRBV2 and TRBJ2-5, with D perhaps matching TRBD1 (6 bases). The CDR3 length is 14 residues. From germline, CDR1 is SNHLY and CDR2 FYNNEI. V was pared by 5 bases and J by 2 bases, with 12 bases between.

Worth noting for this clone: The sample holds other DNA sequences that translate to the same CDR3. CDR3 in amino acids: CASRDRGNEQFF. The DNA of the CDR3 is TGTGCCAGTAGAGACAGGGGAAATGAGCAGTTCTTC. The V gene is TRBV19, the J gene TRBJ2-1; TRBD1 matches at 8 bases. From germline, CDR1 is LNHDA and CDR2 SQIVND (reference sequence). V trimming: 6 bases; J trimming: 7 bases; junction bases outside the gene matches: 2. The CDR3 length is 12 residues.

V gene TRBV7-3 combines with J gene TRBJ1-1, with D unclear. The germline V and J ends were trimmed by 3 bases and 0 bases, with 8 bases remaining between them. The germline CDR1 and CDR2 sequences are SGHTA and FQGTGA. CDR3 length equals 14 residues. As DNA, the CDR3 is TGTGCCAGCAGCTTCAGTATCATGAACACTGAAGCTTTCTTT. Its translation: CASSFSIMNTEAFF.

This rearrangement joins TRBV3-1 (or the pseudogene TRBV3-2) to TRBJ1-4; 8 bases agree with TRBD1. Unmatched junction bases numbered 19, after V lost 5 bases and J lost 2 bases. The germline CDR1 and CDR2 sequences are LGHDT and YNNKEL (reference sequence). This CDR3 has 20 amino acids. DNA for the CDR3: TGTGCCAGCAGCAAGGACAGGGACGGACACCGGAGGGTGACTAATGAAAAACTGTTTTTT. It yields the protein CASSKDRDGHRRVTNEKLFF.

The CDR3 bases are TGTGCCAGCAGCTTACGTACGCGGAGCTCCTACAATGAGCAGTTCTTC. Translated: CASSLRTRSSYNEQFF. The rearrangement uses TRBV7-3 and TRBJ2-1; D not certain. V was pared by 2 bases and J by 0 bases, with 11 bases between. The CDR3 has 16 residues. The V gene's germline CDR1 is SGHTA and CDR2 FQGTGA.

This chain connects TRBV30 to TRBJ2-2; 7 bases fit TRBD2. The J segment lost 0 bases and the V segment lost 2 bases, leaving 3 bases of the junction unmatched. Per the germline V gene, CDR1 is GTSNPN and CDR2 is SVGIG (reference sequence). This CDR3 contains 15 residues. CDR3: CAWSRDYTNTGELFF. In DNA form, the CDR3 reads TGTGCCTGGAGTCGGGACTATACGAACACCGGGGAGCTGTTTTTT.

The rearrangement uses TRBV19 and TRBJ1-1, with D perhaps matching TRBD1 (6 bases). The CDR3 spans 13 residues. The germline V gene encodes CDR1 LNHDA and CDR2 SQIVND (reference sequence). V shed 10 bases and J shed 2 bases, with 14 bases lying between them. The CDR3 protein is CAITNRVNTEAFF. DNA of the CDR3: TGTGCCATCACCAACAGGGTAAACACTGAAGCTTTCTTT. The full variable domain, completed using reference TRBV19 and TRBJ1-1, is DGGITQSPKYLFRKEGQNVTLSCEQNLNHDAMYWYRQDPGQGLRLIYYSQIVNDFQKGDIAEGYSVSREKKESFPLTVTSAQKNPTAFYLCAITNRVNTEAFFGQGTRLTVV.

The chain uses TRBV27 and TRBJ1-1; 7 bases fit TRBD1. V was pared by 2 bases and J by 8 bases, with 5 bases of the junction left unmatched. From germline, CDR1 is MNHEY and CDR2 SMNVEV (reference sequence). CDR3 length: 13 residues. CDR3 sequence reads: CASSLANRGEAFF. Written as DNA, the CDR3 is TGTGCCAGCAGTTTAGCGAACAGGGGCGAAGCTTTCTTT.

The chain uses TRBV18 and TRBJ2-2; a weak D match, TRBD2 (5 bases). This CDR3 spans 15 amino acids. The germline V gene has CDR1 KGHSH and CDR2 LQKENI. Deletions cut 6 bases from V and 0 bases from J, with 11 bases between. As DNA, the CDR3 is TGTGCCAGCTCGCAGTGGGGAGCGAACACCGGGGAGCTGTTTTTT. It specifies CASSQWGANTGELFF. The full variable domain, in which reference TRBV18 and TRBJ2-2 provide the parts outside the CDR3, is NAGVMQNPRHLVRRRGQEARLRCSPMKGHSHVYWYRQLPEEGLKFMVYLQKENIIDESGMPKERFSAEFPKEGPSILRIQQVVRGDSAAYFCASSQWGANTGELFFGEGSRLTVL.

This clone was detected once. The rearrangement joins TRBV30 to TRBJ2-7, with D possibly being TRBD1 (5 bases). Looked up from germline, CDR1 is GTSNPN and CDR2 is SVGIG (reference sequence). The CDR3 is 14 residues long. V shed 0 bases and J shed 1 base, with 10 bases lying between them. CDR3 coding DNA: TGTGCCTGGAGTGTACAACAGGCTTCCTACGAGCAGTACTTC. As protein: CAWSVQQASYEQYF.

V usage is TRBV7-6 and J usage is TRBJ1-1, with TRBD1 as a possible D gene (6 bases). V was clipped by 5 bases and J by 1 base, with 11 bases between them. In germline, CDR1 is SGHVS, CDR2 FNYEAQ. The CDR3 is 14 residues long. The CDR3 loop reads CASSPRQANTEAFF. Written as DNA, the CDR3 is TGTGCCAGCAGCCCCAGACAGGCGAACACTGAAGCTTTCTTT.

This clone came up a few times. This chain's CDR3 is CASSSLGTGGNGYTF. CDR3 DNA sequence: TGTGCCAGCTCATCCCTCGGGACAGGGGGAAATGGCTACACCTTC. The chain employs TRBV18 and TRBJ1-2; 11 positions agree with TRBD1. Looked up from germline, CDR1 is KGHSH and CDR2 is LQKENI. The length of the CDR3 is 15 residues. J gave up 6 bases and V 5 bases, and 8 bases lay outside the gene matches.

This clone has a handful of counts. The chain uses TRBV7-8 and TRBJ2-3; TRBD1 matches 10 bases. V trimming: 4 bases; J trimming: 5 bases; junction bases outside the gene matches: 12. Germline-derived CDR1 and CDR2 are SGHVS and FQNEAQ. The CDR3 sequence is 17 residues long. CDR3 region: CASSSLTRQGARDTQYF. CDR3 DNA sequence: TGTGCCAGCAGCTCTCTGACCCGACAGGGGGCAAGAGATACGCAGTATTTT.

CDR3 loop: CASSVGGGGANQPQHF. Written as DNA, the CDR3 is TGCGCCAGCAGCGTGGGCGGCGGGGGAGCAAATCAGCCCCAGCATTTT. The chain employs TRBV5-1 and TRBJ1-5; maybe TRBD1 (5 bases). The V end was cut by 4 bases, the J end by 4 bases, with 18 bases between. The germline V gene encodes CDR1 SGHRS and CDR2 YFSETQ. The CDR3 loop spans 16 amino acids.

The chain employs TRBV19 and TRBJ2-1; 7 positions agree with TRBD1. Germline V gene data show CDR1 as LNHDA and CDR2 as SQIVND (reference sequence). The V and J ends lost 10 bases and 2 bases, in that order; junction bases with no gene match: 5. There are 13 residues in the CDR3. The CDR3 loop is CATTGVAYNEQFF. In nucleotides, the CDR3 is TGTGCCACCACAGGGGTTGCCTACAATGAGCAGTTCTTC.

In its sample, this clone was seen a few times. This rearrangement joins TRBV28 to TRBJ1-6; the match to TRBD1 covers 10 bases. From germline, CDR1 is MDHEN and CDR2 SYDVKM. Losses at the gene ends were 4 bases for V and 4 bases for J; bases not matched to a gene: 7. The CDR3 has 17 residues. CDR3 DNA sequence: TGTGCCAGCAGTTCAGGACAGGGGGAAGAATATAATTCACCCCTCCACTTT. The encoded protein is CASSSGQGEEYNSPLHF.

The sample holds a few counts of this clone. The rearrangement links TRBV28 to TRBJ1-6; the match to TRBD1 covers 10 bases. Unmatched junction bases numbered 12, after V lost 5 bases and J lost 14 bases. CDR3 length: 15 residues. Germline V lookup: CDR1 MDHEN, CDR2 SYDVKM. CDR3 DNA: TGTGCCAGCAGTACGACCGGGACAGGGGTTTTGGCCCTCCACTTT. Protein product: CASSTTGTGVLALHF.